What follows are 30 T cell receptor beta chains derived from one specimen sequenced in a study of kidney transplant recipient with SARS-CoV-2 infection. TCRdb re-called the reads with MiXCR, one entry per CDR3 protein. The data contain 200,000 to 300,000 distinct CDR3 sequences, under 30% of them singletons. Material: a blood sample, obtained at baseline and on approximately day 120 from a kidney transplant recipient. Every receptor here comes from a male patient between 25 and 39 years old who had COVID-19 and was a kidney transplant recipient. Some T cells may be supplied by the graft donor.

Comments on this clonotype: With a much larger clone just one base away, this may be a read error. The rearrangement links TRBV28 to TRBJ1-2, with D unresolved. CDR3 size: 16 residues. CDR1 and CDR2 (germline): MDHEN, SYDVKM. The CDR3 DNA reads TGTGGCAGTTATTCATTTGATAGCCGAAAGACCTATGGCTACATCTTC. This sequence encodes CGSYSFDSRKTYGYIF.

The chain uses TRBV3-1 and TRBJ1-2, with no clear D. Trimming took off 8 bases at V and 4 bases at J, with 26 bases between the two ends. Germline V gene lookup returns CDR1 LGHDT and CDR2 YNNKEL (reference sequence). CDR3 length: 17 amino acids. Here the CDR3 reads CASGNTYTLRKTYGYTF. CDR3 sequence (DNA): TGTGCCAGCGGCAATACCTACACCCTTCGAAAGACCTATGGCTACACCTTC.

Concerning this clonotype itself: A single base separates this from a much larger clone, so it may be a read error. The rearrangement links TRBV21-1 to TRBJ2-3. TRBV21-1 represents a pseudogene. This CDR3 contains 17 residues. CDR3 sequence (DNA): TGTGCCAGCAGGAATGGGATAGCTACAGTCATGCAAGATACGCAGTATTTT. It translates to CASRNGIATVMQDTQYF.

This sequence joins TRBV11-3 and TRBJ2-5, with a possible D match to TRBD2 (6 bases). V gave up 5 bases and J gave up 9 bases, with 13 bases separating them. The CDR3 is 12 residues long. Germline-derived CDR1 and CDR2 are SGHNT and YENEEA. The CDR3 loop reads CASSLFTGAQYF. CDR3 coding DNA: TGTGCCAGCAGCCTCTTCACGGGGGCCCAGTACTTC.

In regard to this clonotype: A far larger clone is only one base removed, so a read error is likely. The rearrangement links TRBV27 to TRBJ2-4; either TRBD1 or TRBD2 may fit D (7 bases each). This CDR3 is 14 amino acids long. CDR1 is MNHEY and CDR2 is SMNVEV in the germline V gene (reference sequence). The CDR3 bases are TGTGCCAGCAGTTCCAGGGGGGGTCTCTATGGCCACACCTTC. Protein sequence: CASSSRGGLYGHTF.

The V and J genes are TRBV3-2 and TRBJ2-5; the tabulated D call, TRBD1, remains unverified against the DNA. TRBV3-2 is reported as a pseudogene. This CDR3 is built from 14 residues. This chain's CDR3 is CASSQEGGALTQYF. The CDR3 coding sequence is TGTGCCAGCAGCCAAGAGGGGGGGGCCTTGACCCAGTACTTC.

This clonotype occurred many times. J is TRBJ1-3 and V is TRBV5-5; D gene ambiguous. The V end was cut by 2 bases, the J end by 0 bases, with 6 bases between. The CDR3 runs to 14 residues. Per germline, CDR1 SGHKS and CDR2 YYEKEE (reference sequence). The chain's CDR3 is CASSFSSSGNTIYF. The DNA for the CDR3 is TGTGCCAGCAGCTTTTCGAGCTCTGGAAACACCATATATTTT.

Notes on this clonotype: This likely traces to a read error, being one base from a far larger clone. This chain joins TRBV2 and TRBJ2-1; a possible D gene is TRBD2 (5 bases). The J call is in doubt because the DNA end fits TRBJ2-3 better. The CDR3 consists of 17 residues. Germline CDR1 reads SNHLY; CDR2 reads FYNNEI. The CDR3 sequence: CASSEWERLLRAGTQYF. DNA of the CDR3: TGTGCCAGCAGTGAATGGGAGCGGTTACTAAGGGCAGGTACGCAGTATTTT.

At least ten counts were recorded for this clonotype. J is TRBJ2-7 and V is TRBV28; TRBD1 is a possible D gene (6 bases). This CDR3 region has 14 residues. Germline V gene lookup returns CDR1 MDHEN and CDR2 SYDVKM. V was trimmed by 3 bases and J by 2 bases, leaving 11 bases between them. The CDR3 loop is CASSFQGKAYEQYF. The CDR3, as DNA: TGTGCCAGCAGTTTCCAGGGGAAAGCCTACGAGCAGTACTTC.

The table lists this clonotype with many counts. This chain links TRBV3-1 with TRBJ1-1; 8 bases map to TRBD1. The germline gives CDR1 LGHDT, CDR2 YNNKEL (reference sequence). V lost 11 bases to trimming and J lost 2 bases; unmatched junction nucleotides: 4. This CDR3 has 12 amino acids. The CDR3: CASRGHNTEAFF. As DNA, the CDR3 is TGTGCCTCCAGGGGGCACAACACTGAAGCTTTCTTT.

This clonotype was counted ten times or more. This chain joins TRBV16 and TRBJ1-2, with D unresolved. Germline CDR1 KGHSY, CDR2 FQNENV. The CDR3 totals 17 residues. Deletions cut 3 bases from V and 4 bases from J, with 21 bases between. CDR3 nucleotides: TGTGCCAGCAGCCAGCACGGGGTCGTTAGAAAGACCTATGGCTACACCTTC. Translated, it gives CASSQHGVVRKTYGYTF.

As regards this clonotype: With a far larger clone one base away, a read error is the likely cause. This sequence joins TRBV19 and TRBJ2-4; TRBD1 agrees at 7 bases. The DNA matches TRBJ2-1 better at its end, which makes the J call doubtful. Germline CDR1 LNHDA, CDR2 SQIVND (reference sequence). The CDR3 totals 15 residues. This CDR3 is CASSSSWDSSNEQFF. The CDR3 DNA sequence: TGTGCCAGTAGTTCCTCCTGGGACAGTAGCAATGAGCAGTTCTTC.

Many counts were recorded for this clonotype. V is TRBV5-8 and J is TRBJ2-2, with 10 positions matching TRBD2. CDR1 and CDR2 (germline): SGHTS, YDEGEE. This CDR3 has 17 residues. Unmatched junction bases numbered 7, after V lost 2 bases and J lost 3 bases. The CDR3 DNA follows: TGTGCCAGCAGCTTAGGGGTCACTAGCGGGGACACCGGGGAGCTGTTTTTT. Translating gives CASSLGVTSGDTGELFF.

This clonotype has a handful of counts. This chain connects TRBV6-1 to TRBJ2-1; 8 nucleotides line up with TRBD2. The V gene end was trimmed by 3 bases and the J gene end by 13 bases; junction bases not matched to a gene: 8. This CDR3 is built from 13 residues. Germline V gene lookup returns CDR1 MNHNS and CDR2 SASEGT. The CDR3 DNA is TGTGCCAGCAGTGAGGACGGGAGGGCCAAACAGTTCTTC. Encoded protein: CASSEDGRAKQFF.

This clonotype was seen more than once but under ten times. V and J are TRBV15 and TRBJ2-6; no reliable D call. The CDR3 is 16 residues long. Trimming stripped 0 bases from V and 0 bases from J, with 6 bases between. CDR1 and CDR2 (germline): LNHNV, YYDKDF (reference sequence). CDR3: CATSRDLRSGANVLTF. The DNA of the CDR3 is TGTGCCACCAGCAGAGATCTGCGCTCTGGGGCCAACGTCCTGACTTTC.

V usage is TRBV7-6 and J usage is TRBJ2-3; 14 positions agree with TRBD2. Losses at the gene ends were 4 bases for V and 5 bases for J; bases not matched to a gene: 8. The V gene's germline CDR1 is SGHVS and CDR2 FNYEAQ. The CDR3 has 17 residues. The CDR3: CASSSGTSGRFVDTQYF. The CDR3 DNA reads as TGTGCCAGCAGCTCCGGGACTAGCGGGAGATTCGTAGATACGCAGTATTTT.

As for this clonotype: One base away lies a much larger clone, so this may be a sequencing read error. The chain recombines TRBV30 with TRBJ2-7, with TRBD1 matching over 7 bases. Germline CDR1 and CDR2: GTSNPN and SVGIG (reference sequence). This CDR3 region has 14 residues. The CDR3 spells CACSLDRSSHEQYF. The CDR3 nucleotides read TGTGCCTGCTCTCTGGACAGGAGCTCCCACGAGCAGTACTTC. Full variable domain (remainder filled in from reference TRBV30 and TRBJ2-7): SQTIHQWPATLVQPVGSPLSLECTVEGTSNPNLYWYRQAAGRGLQLLFYSVGIGQISSEVPQNLSASRPQDRQFILSSKKLLLSDSGFYLCACSLDRSSHEQYFGPGTRLTVT.

This clonotype has at least ten counts. V usage is TRBV7-9 and J usage is TRBJ2-2, with D uncertain. Germline CDR1 is SEHNR and CDR2 is FQNEAQ (reference sequence). The CDR3 runs to 14 residues. V dropped 4 bases and J dropped 3 bases, with 9 bases sitting between them. CDR3 DNA sequence: TGTGCCAGCAGCTCCTACACCGACACCGGGGAGCTGTTTTTT. It yields the protein CASSSYTDTGELFF.

Regarding this clonotype: One junction end disagrees with the germline gene, perhaps due to a read error. The genes are TRBV27 and TRBJ1-5; D not certain. Germline lookup yields CDR1 MNHEY and CDR2 SMNVEV (reference sequence). This CDR3 spans 13 amino acids. The CDR3: CAGSPGYGQPQHF. DNA for the CDR3: TGTGCCGGCAGTCCTGGGTACGGCCAGCCCCAGCATTTT.

This clonotype was counted at least ten times. This chain connects TRBV6-1 to TRBJ2-3, with 8 positions matching TRBD2. After removal of 1 base from V and 4 bases from J, the junction contained 4 bases not matched to a gene. The CDR3 covers 15 residues. The germline V gene encodes CDR1 MNHNS and CDR2 SASEGT. The CDR3 nucleotides are TGTGCCAGCAGTGAAGTAACAGCGGGAGCAGATACGCAGTATTTT. It translates to CASSEVTAGADTQYF.

The count of this clonotype is one. This may stem from a read error, because a much larger clone lies one nucleotide away. The CDR3 coding sequence is TGTGCCAGCAGCTTGCGGGGTCCTCGGGAGCAGTTCTTC. Its translation: CASSLRGPREQFF. The rearrangement joins TRBV7-9 to TRBJ2-1, with D possibly matching TRBD2 (6 bases). CDR1 SEHNR and CDR2 FQNEAQ come from the germline V gene (reference sequence). The CDR3 contains 13 residues. Trimming cost V 3 bases and J 10 bases, with 13 bases left between them. Complete variable domain (other parts from reference TRBV7-9 and TRBJ2-1): DTGVSQNPRHKITKRGQNVTFRCDPISEHNRLYWYRQTLGQGPEFLTYFQNEAQLEKSRLLSDRFSAERPKGSFSTLEIQRTEQGDSAMYLCASSLRGPREQFFGPGTRLTVL.

The chain is built from TRBV30 and TRBJ2-1, with 9 bases that match TRBD2. CDR1 is GTSNPN and CDR2 is SVGIG in the germline V gene (reference sequence). The CDR3 is 16 residues long. J gave up 2 bases and V 2 bases, and 7 bases lay outside the gene matches. CDR3 sequence (DNA): TGTGCCTGGAGTAAAGGGACTAGCAAGACCTACAATGAGCAGTTCTTC. It specifies CAWSKGTSKTYNEQFF. The whole variable domain, remainder taken from reference TRBV30 and TRBJ2-1, is SQTIHQWPATLVQPVGSPLSLECTVEGTSNPNLYWYRQAAGRGLQLLFYSVGIGQISSEVPQNLSASRPQDRQFILSSKKLLLSDSGFYLCAWSKGTSKTYNEQFFGPGTRLTVL.

Here the CDR3 reads CSASQNRGGGLAYNEQFF. CDR3 in DNA: TGCAGTGCTAGCCAAAACAGGGGCGGGGGACTAGCTTACAATGAGCAGTTCTTC. This chain joins TRBV20-1 and TRBJ2-1; TRBD2 matches at 9 bases. The V and J ends lost 3 bases and 4 bases, in that order; junction bases with no gene match: 16. Looked up from germline, CDR1 is DFQATT and CDR2 is SNEGSKA (reference sequence). The CDR3 has 18 amino acids.

The sample holds many counts of this clonotype. This chain connects TRBV7-3 to TRBJ2-7; 11 bases match TRBD2. Trimming took 3 bases from V and 1 from J; bases not matched to a gene: 20. Germline lookup yields CDR1 SGHTA and CDR2 FQGTGA. The CDR3 is made up of 21 amino acids. The CDR3 DNA reads TGTGCCAGCAGCTTTGCTAGGGTTGGCTATTCAGGACTAGCGGGTTCCTACGAGCAGTACGTC. Amino acids: CASSFARVGYSGLAGSYEQYV.

Concerning this clonotype itself: The conserved phenylalanine or tryptophan is not found at the CDR3 terminus, so this likely reflects a read error. J is TRBJ1-2 and V is TRBV5-6; D gene unclear. V was trimmed by 7 bases and J by 4 bases, leaving 23 bases between them. There are 16 residues in the CDR3. The germline V gene has CDR1 SGHDT and CDR2 YYEEEE. CDR3 region: CASCRANSRKTYGYTL. CDR3 DNA: TGTGCCAGCTGTCGAGCCAATAGTCGAAAGACCTATGGCTACACCCTC.

Note on this clonotype: A much larger clonotype is one base distant, so this may be a read error. The chain recombines TRBV10-3 with TRBJ2-3; perhaps TRBD1 as D (6 bases). With 10 bases removed from V and 6 bases from J, the gap between germline ends came to 20 bases. Germline-derived CDR1 and CDR2 are ENHRY and SYGVKD. The length of the CDR3 is 14 residues. For the CDR3, the DNA is TGTGCCACCCAACCCTCCGGACAGCTGGATACGCAGTATTTT. Translated, it gives CATQPSGQLDTQYF.

This clonotype was recorded at least ten times. The gene calls are TRBV11-2 and TRBJ2-2; 7 nucleotides line up with TRBD2. J gave up 2 bases and V 5 bases, and 5 bases lay outside the gene matches. The length of the CDR3 is 15 residues. Per germline, CDR1 SGHAT and CDR2 FQNNGV. In DNA form, the CDR3 reads TGTGCCAGCAGCCCGGGAGCGGGAAACACCGGGGAGCTGTTTTTT. This codes for CASSPGAGNTGELFF.

This chain links TRBV2 with TRBJ2-7; 10 bases map to TRBD1. J gave up 3 bases and V 3 bases, and 2 bases lay outside the gene matches. The CDR3 is made up of 14 amino acids. In germline, CDR1 is SNHLY, CDR2 FYNNEI. This CDR3 is CASSDGQGVYEQYF. The CDR3 DNA follows: TGTGCCAGCAGTGATGGACAGGGGGTCTACGAGCAGTACTTC.

As regards this clonotype: This may be a read error: a much more frequent sequence differs by one nucleotide. V gene TRBV27 combines with J gene TRBJ2-2; D could derive from TRBD1 or TRBD2 (6 bases each). The CDR3 has 15 amino acids. From germline, CDR1 is MNHEY and CDR2 SMNVEV (reference sequence). The CDR3 DNA reads as TGTGCCAGCAGTTTACCGGGGGCGAACGCCGGGGAGCTGTTTTTT. This encodes CASSLPGANAGELFF.

This clonotype was detected many times. The rearrangement links TRBV19 to TRBJ2-3, with D maybe TRBD2 (7 bases). Germline CDR1 LNHDA, CDR2 SQIVND (reference sequence). The V end was cut by 5 bases, the J end by 3 bases, with 15 bases between. The CDR3 is 15 residues long. CDR3 residues: CASSWGGAGTDTQYF. The DNA for the CDR3 is TGTGCCAGTAGTTGGGGGGGGGCCGGAACAGATACGCAGTATTTT.